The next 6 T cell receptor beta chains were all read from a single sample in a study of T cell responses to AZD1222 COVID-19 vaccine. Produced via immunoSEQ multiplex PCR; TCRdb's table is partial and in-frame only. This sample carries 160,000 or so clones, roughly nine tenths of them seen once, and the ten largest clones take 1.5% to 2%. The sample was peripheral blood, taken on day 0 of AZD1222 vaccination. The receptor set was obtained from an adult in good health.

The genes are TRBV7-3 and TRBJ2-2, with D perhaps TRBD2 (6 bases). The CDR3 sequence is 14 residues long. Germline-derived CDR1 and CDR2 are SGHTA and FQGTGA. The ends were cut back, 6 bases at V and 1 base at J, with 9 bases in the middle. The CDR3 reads CASRLGGNTGELFF. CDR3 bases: TGTGCCAGCAGACTCGGGGGGAACACCGGGGAGCTGTTTTTT.

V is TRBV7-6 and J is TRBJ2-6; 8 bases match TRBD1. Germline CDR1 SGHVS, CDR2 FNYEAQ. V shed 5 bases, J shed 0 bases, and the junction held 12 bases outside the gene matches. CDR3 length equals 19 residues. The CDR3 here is CASSTEPGQDNSGANVLTF. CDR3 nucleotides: TGTGCCAGCAGCACCGAACCGGGACAGGACAACTCTGGGGCCAACGTCCTGACTTTC.

In nucleotides, the CDR3 is TGTGCCAGCTCAGCGCTTGGACCGAACACTGAAGCTTTCTTT. Its protein is CASSALGPNTEAFF. This rearrangement joins TRBV18 to TRBJ1-1; D unresolved. The CDR3 has 14 residues. CDR1 and CDR2 from the germline V gene are KGHSH and LQKENI. Trimming pared 5 bases from V and 1 base from J, leaving 11 bases between.

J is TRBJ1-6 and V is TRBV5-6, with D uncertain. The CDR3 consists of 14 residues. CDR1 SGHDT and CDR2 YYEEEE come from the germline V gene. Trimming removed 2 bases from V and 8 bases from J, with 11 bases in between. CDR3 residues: CASSFGRTDSPLHF. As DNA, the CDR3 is TGTGCCAGCAGCTTCGGCAGGACGGATTCACCCCTCCACTTT.

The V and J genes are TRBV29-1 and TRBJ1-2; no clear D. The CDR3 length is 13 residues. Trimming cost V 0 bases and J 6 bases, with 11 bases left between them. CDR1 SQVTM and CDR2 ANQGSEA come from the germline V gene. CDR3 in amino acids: CSVEDKFRDGYTF. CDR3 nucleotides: TGCAGCGTTGAAGATAAGTTCCGGGATGGCTACACCTTC.

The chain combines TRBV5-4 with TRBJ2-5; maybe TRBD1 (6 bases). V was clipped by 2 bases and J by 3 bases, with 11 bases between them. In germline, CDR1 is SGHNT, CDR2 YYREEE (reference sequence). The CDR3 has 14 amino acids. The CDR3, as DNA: TGTGCCAGCAGCTTTGGGACAATAAAAGAGACCCAGTACTTC. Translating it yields CASSFGTIKETQYF.